A single sample is the source of the 14 T cell receptor beta chains below, sequenced in a study of OX40 agonist ivuxolimab in advanced cancers. Some clones are missing from TCRdb's copy, which holds only in-frame ones; the method was immunoSEQ multiplex PCR. Of around 66,000 clones detected, around 87% appear once; the ten largest clones hold about 2.1%. Sample: CD4+ or CD8+ T cells sorted from blood, taken in a trial of the OX40 agonist ivuxolimab. The receptors were sampled from an adult with an advanced solid tumor such as melanoma, head and neck, liver or kidney cancer.

The chain uses TRBV18 and TRBJ2-7; D gene uncertain. The CDR3 is made up of 14 amino acids. Per the germline V gene, CDR1 is KGHSH and CDR2 is LQKENI. V was cut by 3 bases and J by 9 bases, with 18 bases left in between. The CDR3 protein is CASSPGRGIGSQYF. In nucleotides, the CDR3 is TGTGCCAGCTCACCCGGACGAGGAATCGGGTCGCAGTACTTC.

J is TRBJ2-2 and V is TRBV21-1; the D call TRBD2 from the table was never checked on the DNA. TRBV21-1 is annotated as a pseudogene. This CDR3 is built from 12 residues. CDR3 loop: CAPREGSGELFF. Written as DNA, the CDR3 is TGTGCCCCCAGGGAGGGGTCCGGGGAGCTGTTTTTT.

The chain carries TRBV7-2 and TRBJ1-1, with TRBD1 matching over 7 bases. The V segment lost 3 bases and the J segment 0 bases; nucleotides outside the gene matches: 13. The CDR3 runs to 18 residues. Germline lookup yields CDR1 SGHTA and CDR2 FQGNSA. CDR3 sequence (DNA): TGTGCCAGCAGCTTGGTCGAAGGAGGGGGCGGGATGAACACTGAAGCTTTCTTT. Residues: CASSLVEGGGGMNTEAFF.

About this clone: The junction differs from germline at one of its ends, possibly a read error. V and J are TRBV14 and TRBJ2-1, with 13 bases lining up with TRBD2. CDR1 and CDR2 (germline): SGHDN, FVKESK. This CDR3 is built from 15 residues. The CDR3 coding sequence is TGTGCCAGCAACCAAGGAGGGACTAGCGGGAATCAGCAGTTCTTC. Residues: CASNQGGTSGNQQFF.

The gene calls are TRBV7-8 and TRBJ1-5, with D perhaps TRBD1 (6 bases). Germline CDR1 and CDR2: SGHVS and FQNEAQ. The CDR3 loop spans 16 amino acids. V was pared by 5 bases and J by 0 bases, with 14 bases between. The CDR3 reads CASSQMTGNSNQPQHF. The CDR3 coding sequence is TGTGCCAGCAGCCAAATGACAGGCAATAGCAATCAGCCCCAGCATTTT.

The V gene is TRBV5-1, the J gene TRBJ2-5; the D gene could be TRBD1 or TRBD2 (5 bases each). Deletions cut 0 bases from V and 5 bases from J, with 14 bases between. This CDR3 is built from 15 residues. Per the germline V gene, CDR1 is SGHRS and CDR2 is YFSETQ. CDR3 sequence: CASSLGEGFGETQYF. The DNA for the CDR3 is TGCGCCAGCAGCTTGGGAGAGGGGTTCGGTGAGACCCAGTACTTC.

The chain uses TRBV5-6 and TRBJ1-3; no reliable D call. This CDR3 contains 16 residues. Germline CDR1 SGHDT, CDR2 YYEEEE. Trimming removed 5 bases from V and 4 bases from J, with 19 bases in between. The CDR3 loop is CASRGDGANWGNTIYF. DNA of the CDR3: TGTGCCAGCAGGGGTGATGGCGCTAACTGGGGAAACACCATATATTTT.

The CDR3 loop reads CASSPGQGNTGELFF. The CDR3 DNA is TGCGCCAGCAGCCCGGGACAGGGAAACACCGGGGAGCTGTTTTTT. The V and J genes are TRBV5-1 and TRBJ2-2; 9 positions agree with TRBD1. Trimming at V came to 4 bases and at J to 2 bases, leaving 3 bases not matched to a gene. CDR3 length: 15 amino acids. The germline V gene encodes CDR1 SGHRS and CDR2 YFSETQ.

V gene TRBV27 combines with J gene TRBJ2-3; TRBD1 might be the D (5 bases). This CDR3 has 16 residues. Deletions cut 2 bases from V and 1 base from J, with 13 bases between. Per germline, CDR1 MNHEY and CDR2 SMNVEV (reference sequence). DNA of the CDR3: TGTGCCAGCAGTTTACAGGGTCGGGTGGGCACAGATACGCAGTATTTT. This codes for CASSLQGRVGTDTQYF.

J is TRBJ2-3 and V is TRBV11-3; D not resolved. In germline, CDR1 is SGHNT, CDR2 YENEEA. Deletions cut 1 base from V and 2 bases from J, with 10 bases between. This CDR3 is 15 amino acids long. The CDR3 loop is CASSLGATLTDTQYF. The CDR3 bases are TGTGCCAGCAGCTTAGGGGCGACTCTCACAGATACGCAGTATTTT.

This sequence joins TRBV10-3 and TRBJ2-3, with TRBD1 matching 8 bases. The germline gives CDR1 ENHRY, CDR2 SYGVKD. V was pared by 11 bases and J by 6 bases, with 13 bases of the junction left unmatched. This CDR3 spans 14 amino acids. CDR3 loop: CASRRQGQDDTQYF. DNA of the CDR3: TGTGCCTCGAGACGACAGGGGCAAGACGATACGCAGTATTTT.

This clone has a handful of counts. The gene calls are TRBV27 and TRBJ1-4; TRBD1 matches at 8 bases. Germline CDR1 is MNHEY and CDR2 is SMNVEV (reference sequence). The CDR3 consists of 17 residues. J was trimmed by 0 bases and V by 6 bases; bases with no gene match: 9. The CDR3 protein is CASRTGTGGPTNEKLFF. As DNA, the CDR3 is TGTGCCAGCAGAACCGGGACAGGAGGGCCAACTAATGAAAAACTGTTTTTT.

This rearrangement joins TRBV19 to TRBJ1-2; D not resolved. This CDR3 contains 15 residues. Germline CDR1 and CDR2: LNHDA and SQIVND (reference sequence). Trimming pared 4 bases from V and 7 bases from J, leaving 19 bases between. The CDR3 spells CASSTKTKTAFGYTF. In DNA, the CDR3 is TGTGCCAGTAGTACCAAGACAAAAACGGCATTTGGCTACACCTTC.

The rearrangement joins TRBV6-1 to TRBJ2-7, with a tentative D call TRBD2 (6 bases). Per the germline V gene, CDR1 is MNHNS and CDR2 is SASEGT. V was shortened by 6 bases and J by 2 bases, with 14 bases between the two germline ends. The CDR3 is 14 residues long. The CDR3 DNA sequence: TGTGCCAGCAGGTCCCCCGGGGGAACCTACGAGCAGTACTTC. Residues: CASRSPGGTYEQYF.